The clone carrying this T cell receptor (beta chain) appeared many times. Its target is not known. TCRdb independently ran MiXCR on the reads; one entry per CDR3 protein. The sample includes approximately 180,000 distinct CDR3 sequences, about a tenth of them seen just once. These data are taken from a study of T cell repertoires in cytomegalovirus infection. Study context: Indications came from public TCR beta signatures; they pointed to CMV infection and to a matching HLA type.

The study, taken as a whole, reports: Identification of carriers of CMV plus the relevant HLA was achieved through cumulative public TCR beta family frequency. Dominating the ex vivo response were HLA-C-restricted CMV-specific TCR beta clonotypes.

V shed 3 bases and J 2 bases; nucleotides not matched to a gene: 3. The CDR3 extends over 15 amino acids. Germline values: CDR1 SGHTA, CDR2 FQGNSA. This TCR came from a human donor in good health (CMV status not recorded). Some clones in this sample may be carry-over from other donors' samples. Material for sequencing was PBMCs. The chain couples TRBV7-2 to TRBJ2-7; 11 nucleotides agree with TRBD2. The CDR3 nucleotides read TGTGCCAGCAGCTTTGAGACTAGCGGGACCTACGAGCAGTACTTC. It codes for CASSFETSGTYEQYF.